One sample yielded the 26 T cell receptor beta chains listed below, sequenced in a study of cytomegalovirus exposure and HLA in healthy donors. 60 Vbeta and 13 Jbeta primers were used in PCR. Sequencing was performed with immunoSEQ multiplex PCR; in TCRdb, only in-frame clones are kept and a portion is missing. The table includes some 150,000 clones, 63% detected once. The sequencing input was PBMCs. The source of these receptors is a woman between 55 and 75 years old in good health and CMV-seropositive.

The chain links TRBV7-2 to TRBJ2-1, with D tentatively TRBD1 (5 bases). CDR1 and CDR2 (germline): SGHTA, FQGNSA. The V end was cut by 9 bases, the J end by 4 bases, with 7 bases between. The CDR3 covers 11 residues. The CDR3 sequence: CASQGYNEQFF. CDR3 coding DNA: TGTGCCAGTCAGGGTTACAATGAGCAGTTCTTC. The full variable domain, in which reference TRBV7-2 and TRBJ2-1 provide the parts outside the CDR3, is GAGVSQSPSNKVTEKGKDVELRCDPISGHTALYWYRQSLGQGLEFLIYFQGNSAPDKSGLPSDRFSAERTGGSVSTLTIQRTQQEDSAVYLCASQGYNEQFFGPGTRLTVL.

The chain uses TRBV12-2 and TRBJ2-7; the DNA was not used to check the table's D call, TRBD2. TRBV12-2 is a pseudogene segment. This CDR3 contains 13 residues. DNA of the CDR3: TGTGCAGGGCGGGGGGAGCACTTTGGCGAGCAGTACTTC. This gives the protein CAGRGEHFGEQYF.

This chain joins TRBV19 and TRBJ2-7; TRBD2 might be the D (5 bases). V lost 3 bases and J 6 bases, leaving 9 bases between the germline ends. CDR3 size: 12 residues. The germline gives CDR1 LNHDA, CDR2 SQIVND (reference sequence). DNA for the CDR3: TGTGCCAGTAGTATCGGGGTGAGCGAGCAGTACTTC. Translation: CASSIGVSEQYF.

This clone was detected a few times. The chain couples TRBV15 to TRBJ1-5, with D possibly being TRBD1 (6 bases). V lost 3 bases and J lost 4, with 16 bases in between. The CDR3 spans 16 residues. Germline V lookup: CDR1 LNHNV, CDR2 YYDKDF (reference sequence). CDR3 DNA: TGTGCCACCAGCAGGGGAGGGGGGGGAGTGAATCAGCCCCAGCATTTT. Amino acid sequence: CATSRGGGGVNQPQHF.

This clone was counted a few times. The rearrangement uses TRBV4-1 and TRBJ1-2; tentative D call: TRBD1 (5 bases). Germline V CDR1 and CDR2: MGHRA, YSYEKL. Trimming removed 0 bases from V and 4 bases from J, with 9 bases in between. The CDR3 has 14 residues. The CDR3 reads CASSQDWQGYGYTF. The CDR3 bases are TGCGCCAGCAGCCAAGACTGGCAGGGCTATGGCTACACCTTC.

The V gene is TRBV10-3, the J gene TRBJ2-5; TRBD2 agrees at 16 bases. The CDR3 is 17 amino acids. With V trimmed by 6 bases and J by 2 bases, 6 bases remained unmatched. Germline V CDR1 and CDR2: ENHRY, SYGVKD. CDR3 amino acids: CAISGTSGRAPQETQYF. CDR3 DNA sequence: TGTGCCATCAGCGGGACTAGCGGGAGGGCCCCACAAGAGACCCAGTACTTC.

This clone has just a few counts. Written as DNA, the CDR3 is TGTGCCAGCAGCGCCGTCCTAACCGGGGAGCTGTTTTTT. Amino acids: CASSAVLTGELFF. The V call is TRBV7-3, the J call TRBJ2-2; D call uncertain. Germline-derived CDR1 and CDR2 are SGHTA and FQGTGA. V was shortened by 5 bases and J by 5 bases, with 9 bases between the two germline ends. The length of the CDR3 is 13 residues.

The chain employs TRBV6-5 and TRBJ2-7, with 12 bases that match TRBD2. This CDR3 contains 14 residues. The ends lost 5 bases at V and 2 bases at J; junction bases unmatched: 1. CDR1 is MNHEY, CDR2 SVGAGI, per germline. CDR3 DNA sequence: TGTGCCAGCAGTCTAGCGGGAGGGCCCTACGAGCAGTACTTC. It encodes CASSLAGGPYEQYF.

The V gene is TRBV13, the J gene TRBJ2-2; D may be TRBD2 (5 bases). Per the germline V gene, CDR1 is PRHDT and CDR2 is FYEKMQ (reference sequence). With 1 base removed from V and 0 bases from J, the gap between germline ends came to 6 bases. The CDR3 totals 15 residues. The CDR3 reads CASSLERPNTGELFF. CDR3 coding DNA: TGTGCCAGCAGCTTAGAGCGGCCGAACACCGGGGAGCTGTTTTTT.

This chain links TRBV7-9 with TRBJ1-2; TRBD1 is a possible D gene (6 bases). The CDR3 covers 13 residues. Deletions cut 5 bases from V and 6 bases from J, with 13 bases between. Germline CDR1 is SEHNR and CDR2 is FQNEAQ (reference sequence). CDR3 nucleotides: TGTGCCAGCAGCGAAGGGGGTTTGGATGGCTACACCTTC. Amino acid sequence: CASSEGGLDGYTF.

This chain links TRBV7-3 with TRBJ2-3, with TRBD2 matching over 12 bases. The CDR3 has 17 amino acids. Germline CDR1 and CDR2: SGHTA and FQGTGA. The V and J ends lost 5 bases and 4 bases, in that order; junction bases with no gene match: 10. This CDR3 is CASSPKRLAGDSDTQYF. As DNA, the CDR3 is TGTGCCAGCAGCCCAAAAAGACTAGCGGGAGACTCAGATACGCAGTATTTT.

The J gene is TRBJ2-2, the V gene TRBV27; possible D gene TRBD2, 6 bases. V shed 1 base and J shed 0 bases, with 12 bases lying between them. The CDR3 totals 17 residues. Germline V CDR1 and CDR2: MNHEY, SMNVEV (reference sequence). CDR3 in DNA: TGTGCCAGCAGTTTATGGGGGACGGGGGCGAACACCGGGGAGCTGTTTTTT. It specifies CASSLWGTGANTGELFF.

J is TRBJ1-3 and V is TRBV5-1; D remains ambiguous. The V and J ends lost 3 bases and 0 bases respectively, with 7 bases between them. From germline, CDR1 is SGHRS and CDR2 YFSETQ. The CDR3 is made up of 14 amino acids. The CDR3: CASSSTTSGNTIYF. CDR3 DNA: TGCGCCAGCAGCTCCACAACCTCTGGAAACACCATATATTTT.

This clone was picked up a small number of times. CDR3 nucleotides: TGCGCCAGCAGCTTGGGCTCTAGCGGGAGGGCTGGTGAGCAGTTCTTC. Protein product: CASSLGSSGRAGEQFF. V and J are TRBV5-1 and TRBJ2-1; 12 bases agree with TRBD2. Germline trimming cut 0 bases from V and 9 bases from J; bases unmatched to any gene: 7. Germline CDR1 SGHRS, CDR2 YFSETQ. The CDR3 is 16 amino acids.

The rearrangement joins TRBV4-2 to TRBJ2-7, with 12 bases aligning to TRBD2. The CDR3 runs to 16 residues. After removal of 5 bases from V and 4 bases from J, the junction contained 9 bases not matched to a gene. Germline values: CDR1 LGHNA, CDR2 YNFKEQ. The DNA for the CDR3 is TGTGCCAGCAGCAGACGGACTAGCGGGGAGGTGTACGAGCAGTACTTC. It codes for CASSRRTSGEVYEQYF.

The genes are TRBV5-6 and TRBJ2-7, with 10 bases fitting TRBD1. Unmatched junction bases numbered 8, after V lost 3 bases and J lost 5 bases. The CDR3 is 15 amino acids. Germline V gives CDR1 SGHDT, CDR2 YYEEEE. Written as DNA, the CDR3 is TGTGCCAGCAGCTCCGGGACAGGGGTTTCCCACGAGCAGTACTTC. This encodes CASSSGTGVSHEQYF.

The rearrangement uses TRBV6-5 and TRBJ1-2; D not certain. This CDR3 spans 13 amino acids. The V gene's germline CDR1 is MNHEY and CDR2 SVGAGI. The germline V and J ends were trimmed by 4 bases and 8 bases, with 14 bases remaining between them. CDR3 residues: CASSSGRIGGYTF. CDR3 nucleotides: TGTGCCAGCAGTTCGGGTCGGATAGGAGGCTACACCTTC.

V usage is TRBV5-5 and J usage is TRBJ2-5; 8 bases map to TRBD2. The V and J ends lost 2 bases and 5 bases, in that order; junction bases with no gene match: 5. The CDR3 has 14 amino acids. CDR1 SGHKS and CDR2 YYEKEE come from the germline V gene (reference sequence). CDR3 sequence (DNA): TGTGCCAGCAGCTTAGCGGGAGTTGGGGAGACCCAGTACTTC. It codes for CASSLAGVGETQYF. The whole variable domain, remainder taken from reference TRBV5-5 and TRBJ2-5, is DAGVTQSPTHLIKTRGQQVTLRCSPISGHKSVSWYQQVLGQGPQFIFQYYEKEERGRGNFPDRFSARQFPNYSSELNVNALLLGDSALYLCASSLAGVGETQYFGPGTRLLVL.

This clone showed up just once. The V gene is TRBV7-8, the J gene TRBJ2-7; 8 nucleotides agree with TRBD2. The V gene end was trimmed by 5 bases and the J gene end by 0 bases; junction bases not matched to a gene: 6. Germline CDR1 and CDR2: SGHVS and FQNEAQ. This CDR3 region has 15 residues. CDR3 region: CASSGFSGASYEQYF. The DNA for the CDR3 is TGTGCCAGCAGCGGCTTTAGCGGGGCCTCCTACGAGCAGTACTTC.

V usage is TRBV30 and J usage is TRBJ1-1, with TRBD1 matching 11 bases. The CDR3 totals 13 residues. Germline CDR1 GTSNPN, CDR2 SVGIG (reference sequence). V shed 5 bases, J shed 9 bases, and the junction held 8 bases outside the gene matches. The CDR3 region is CAWDPGQGVQAFF. In nucleotides, the CDR3 is TGTGCCTGGGACCCGGGACAGGGGGTTCAAGCTTTCTTT. Full variable domain (rest looked up from reference TRBV30 and TRBJ1-1): SQTIHQWPATLVQPVGSPLSLECTVEGTSNPNLYWYRQAAGRGLQLLFYSVGIGQISSEVPQNLSASRPQDRQFILSSKKLLLSDSGFYLCAWDPGQGVQAFFGQGTRLTVV.

The chain links TRBV2 to TRBJ1-5; 7 bases match TRBD1. Germline V gene data show CDR1 as SNHLY and CDR2 as FYNNEI. Trimming cost V 5 bases and J 5 bases; bases outside gene matches: 6. This CDR3 spans 14 amino acids. Here the CDR3 reads CASSQGGGDQPQHF. Written as DNA, the CDR3 is TGTGCCAGCAGTCAAGGGGGCGGGGATCAGCCCCAGCATTTT. Variable domain in full (rest from reference TRBV2 and TRBJ1-5): EPEVTQTPSHQVTQMGQEVILRCVPISNHLYFYWYRQILGQKVEFLVSFYNNEISEKSEIFDDQFSVERPDGSNFTLKIRSTKLEDSAMYFCASSQGGGDQPQHFGDGTRLSIL.

Details on this clone: The junction shows a germline mismatch at one end, possibly a read error. The genes are TRBV15 and TRBJ1-2; no firm D call. CDR3 size: 15 residues. Germline V lookup: CDR1 LNHNV, CDR2 YYDKDF (reference sequence). CDR3 coding DNA: TGTGCCACCAGAAGAGACCCCCAGGTGCAATATGGCTACACCTTC. This encodes CATRRDPQVQYGYTF.

J is TRBJ2-7 and V is TRBV15, with 7 nucleotides matching TRBD2. The CDR3 loop spans 15 amino acids. The V gene's germline CDR1 is LNHNV and CDR2 YYDKDF (reference sequence). Trimming at V came to 4 bases and at J to 4 bases, leaving 10 bases not matched to a gene. The CDR3 nucleotides read TGTGCCACCAGCATCGAAAGCGGGGCCGTTTACGAGCAGTACTTC. Protein product: CATSIESGAVYEQYF.

The rearrangement links TRBV29-1 to TRBJ2-7, with 10 positions matching TRBD1. Germline-derived CDR1 and CDR2 are SQVTM and ANQGSEA. The junction had 8 bases not matched to a gene; V was cut back by 4 bases and J by 5 bases. This CDR3 has 14 residues. CDR3 DNA sequence: TGCAGCGTTGGCGGACAGGGGGGCTTGGACGAGCAGTACTTC. As protein: CSVGGQGGLDEQYF.

V usage is TRBV6-5 and J usage is TRBJ2-1; 8 bases match TRBD2. Germline V gives CDR1 MNHEY, CDR2 SVGAGI. The CDR3 covers 15 residues. The ends lost 5 bases at V and 0 bases at J; junction bases unmatched: 3. CDR3 in DNA: TGTGCCAGCAGTCCGAGCGGGAGCTCCTACAATGAGCAGTTCTTC. Translated, it gives CASSPSGSSYNEQFF.

Note on this clone: One end of the junction does not line up with germline, which may come from a read error. This chain connects TRBV28 to TRBJ2-7; TRBD1 aligns across 8 bases. The CDR3 covers 15 residues. CDR1 is MDHEN, CDR2 SYDVKM, per germline. CDR3 protein: CATSLGRGLRYEQYF. CDR3 DNA sequence: TGTGCCACCAGTTTGGGCAGGGGGCTTCGCTACGAGCAGTACTTC.